This record looks at one TCR beta chain sequence and its context. This specimen comes from a study of blood T cell repertoires in COVID-19. Germline V gives CDR1 LNHDA, CDR2 SQIVND (reference sequence). With 3 bases clipped from V and 6 bases from J, the junction kept 10 bases outside the gene matches. CDR3 length: 16 residues. The table came from immunoSEQ multiplex PCR; TCRdb's copy has only in-frame clones and leaves some out. This table holds about 300,000 clones, approximately 85% found once. The sample taken for sequencing was peripheral blood. The gene calls are TRBV19 and TRBJ2-2, with 7 positions matching TRBD2. This receptor was taken from a woman aged 45-65 years with acute or convalescent COVID-19. CDR3 region: CASSMAGRAGSGELFF. The CDR3 DNA follows: TGTGCCAGTAGTATGGCTGGGAGGGCCGGTTCCGGGGAGCTGTTTTTT.